This entry lists 16 T cell receptor beta chains sequenced from one sample in a study of T cell responses to AZD1222 COVID-19 vaccine. Assay: immunoSEQ multiplex PCR; the TCRdb copy retains only in-frame clones and omits some. The table has around 120,000 clones, around 92% seen once. Here the sequenced sample was peripheral blood, taken on day 0 of AZD1222 vaccination. The receptors derive from an adult in good health.

The chain couples TRBV7-2 to TRBJ1-1; D gene unclear. V lost 2 bases, J lost 1 base, and 14 bases lay in between. CDR3 length: 16 residues. Germline V lookup: CDR1 SGHTA, CDR2 FQGNSA. This chain's CDR3 is CASSLLRSKGNTEAFF. The CDR3, as DNA: TGTGCCAGCAGCTTACTTAGGTCAAAGGGGAACACTGAAGCTTTCTTT. The entire variable domain, with the rest obtained from reference TRBV7-2 and TRBJ1-1, is as follows: GAGVSQSPSNKVTEKGKDVELRCDPISGHTALYWYRQSLGQGLEFLIYFQGNSAPDKSGLPSDRFSAERTGGSVSTLTIQRTQQEDSAVYLCASSLLRSKGNTEAFFGQGTRLTVV.

This chain connects TRBV28 to TRBJ1-1; 7 bases match TRBD1. Germline V CDR1 and CDR2: MDHEN, SYDVKM. The CDR3 covers 15 residues. The V and J ends lost 10 bases and 1 base, in that order; junction bases with no gene match: 12. Written as DNA, the CDR3 is TGTGCCATCCCGAGCGGGACAGATCCGAACACTGAAGCTTTCTTT. Amino acids: CAIPSGTDPNTEAFF.

By share of the sample, this clone is medium-sized (0.01 to 0.1%). The rearrangement links TRBV10-1 to TRBJ1-1; D not resolved. The CDR3 covers 12 residues. V dropped 2 bases and J dropped 1 base, with 2 bases sitting between them. Per the germline V gene, CDR1 is WNHNN and CDR2 is SYGVQD (reference sequence). CDR3 DNA: TGCGCCAGCAGTGAGGCGAACACTGAAGCTTTCTTT. It specifies CASSEANTEAFF.

The V gene is TRBV2, the J gene TRBJ2-3; 7 bases are a match to TRBD1. Per the germline V gene, CDR1 is SNHLY and CDR2 is FYNNEI. V shed 8 bases, J shed 4 bases, and the junction held 9 bases outside the gene matches. This CDR3 spans 14 amino acids. In nucleotides, the CDR3 is TGTGCCAGCTCTCGGGACAGAGACTCAGATACGCAGTATTTT. Amino acid sequence: CASSRDRDSDTQYF.

The V call is TRBV2, the J call TRBJ2-1, with D possibly matching TRBD2 (5 bases). V lost 3 bases, J lost 5 bases, and 17 bases lay in between. Germline V gene sequence: CDR1 SNHLY, CDR2 FYNNEI. This CDR3 comprises 16 residues. CDR3 amino acids: CASSDLFRTRDNEQFF. CDR3 coding DNA: TGTGCCAGCAGTGACCTCTTCAGGACGCGGGACAATGAGCAGTTCTTC.

V usage is TRBV6-2 or TRBV6-3 and J usage is TRBJ1-6, with D unresolved. The CDR3 extends over 15 amino acids. Trimming stripped 2 bases from V and 2 bases from J, with 7 bases between. CDR1 and CDR2 (germline): MNHEY, SVGEGT. DNA of the CDR3: TGTGCCAGCAGTTACAGGGTGACCTATAATTCACCCCTCCACTTT. Translation gives CASSYRVTYNSPLHF.

This chain joins TRBV6-2 or TRBV6-3 and TRBJ1-2; D gene unclear. Germline V CDR1 and CDR2: MNHEY, SVGEGT. The CDR3 runs 13 residues. Trimming took off 2 bases at V and 5 bases at J, with 9 bases between the two ends. The CDR3 bases are TGTGCCAGCAGTTACGGTGGGATTTATGGCTACACCTTC. Amino acids: CASSYGGIYGYTF.

This chain links TRBV24-1 with TRBJ1-2; D call uncertain. The V end lost 4 bases, the J end lost 2 bases, and 4 bases lay between the germline ends. This CDR3 is 12 amino acids long. Germline values: CDR1 KGHDR, CDR2 SFDVKD. CDR3 nucleotide sequence: TGTGCCACCAGTGACGGGAACTATGGCTACACCTTC. Its translation is CATSDGNYGYTF.

The rearrangement uses TRBV12-3 or TRBV12-4 and TRBJ1-1, with 7 bases matching TRBD1. The J segment lost 8 bases and the V segment lost 8 bases, leaving 8 bases of the junction unmatched. The CDR3 contains 12 residues. In DNA form, the CDR3 reads TGTGCCAGCGCCCTGAGGGACAGCGAAGCTTTCTTT. Translated: CASALRDSEAFF.

The V call is TRBV27, the J call TRBJ1-2, with D perhaps TRBD1 (6 bases). Germline CDR1 is MNHEY and CDR2 is SMNVEV (reference sequence). The CDR3 extends over 17 amino acids. V lost 0 bases and J lost 4, with 18 bases in between. CDR3 bases: TGTGCCAGCAGTTTATCGCCGTTTACAGGGTTAGGCTATGGCTACACCTTC. It codes for CASSLSPFTGLGYGYTF.

The chain uses TRBV4-1 and TRBJ1-6; 9 nucleotides agree with TRBD1. With 0 bases clipped from V and 9 bases from J, the junction kept 9 bases outside the gene matches. The CDR3 is 17 residues long. Germline loops: CDR1 MGHRA, CDR2 YSYEKL. The CDR3 protein is CASSQDPDRGLISPLHF. Here the CDR3 DNA reads TGCGCCAGCAGCCAAGACCCGGACAGGGGCTTGATTTCACCCCTCCACTTT.

The chain links TRBV7-8 to TRBJ2-3; no clear D gene. V was cut by 1 base and J by 3 bases, with 8 bases left in between. The CDR3 contains 14 residues. Germline CDR1 is SGHVS and CDR2 is FQNEAQ. The CDR3, as DNA: TGTGCCAGCAGCTTAGTTCCGAATACAGATACGCAGTATTTT. As protein: CASSLVPNTDTQYF.

The rearrangement joins TRBV27 to TRBJ2-3, with 7 bases identical to TRBD1. The germline gives CDR1 MNHEY, CDR2 SMNVEV (reference sequence). V was pared by 2 bases and J by 8 bases, with 4 bases of the junction left unmatched. The CDR3 totals 13 residues. The DNA for the CDR3 is TGTGCCAGCAGTTTAAGGGGACAGCTTACGCAGTATTTT. Translated, it gives CASSLRGQLTQYF.

V and J are TRBV2 and TRBJ2-1; TRBD2 agrees at 7 bases. With 7 bases clipped from V and 7 bases from J, the junction kept 22 bases outside the gene matches. Per germline, CDR1 SNHLY and CDR2 FYNNEI. The CDR3 runs to 18 residues. CDR3 residues: CASMGGPRLREKWNEQFF. The CDR3 nucleotides are TGTGCCAGCATGGGGGGACCAAGATTGCGGGAGAAATGGAATGAGCAGTTCTTC. The complete variable domain, with remaining parts taken from reference TRBV2 and TRBJ2-1, reads EPEVTQTPSHQVTQMGQEVILRCVPISNHLYFYWYRQILGQKVEFLVSFYNNEISEKSEIFDDQFSVERPDGSNFTLKIRSTKLEDSAMYFCASMGGPRLREKWNEQFFGPGTRLTVL.

CDR3 loop: CSVVGEGETQYF. CDR3 in DNA: TGCAGCGTTGTCGGGGAAGGAGAGACCCAGTACTTC. The V and J genes are TRBV29-1 and TRBJ2-5, with D tentatively TRBD2 (5 bases). Between the trimmed V and J ends, which lost 4 bases and 4 bases, there was a span of 10 bases. The CDR3 has 12 residues. The V gene's germline CDR1 is SQVTM and CDR2 ANQGSEA.

The CDR3 loop reads CASARGTRDGLFYGYTF. In DNA form, the CDR3 reads TGCGCCAGCGCCCGAGGGACTCGGGATGGCCTTTTCTATGGCTACACCTTC. The rearrangement links TRBV5-1 to TRBJ1-2, with D possibly matching TRBD1 (5 bases). Germline V gene data show CDR1 as SGHRS and CDR2 as YFSETQ. CDR3 length: 17 residues. Trimming left V 7 bases short and J 4 bases short, with 26 bases between.